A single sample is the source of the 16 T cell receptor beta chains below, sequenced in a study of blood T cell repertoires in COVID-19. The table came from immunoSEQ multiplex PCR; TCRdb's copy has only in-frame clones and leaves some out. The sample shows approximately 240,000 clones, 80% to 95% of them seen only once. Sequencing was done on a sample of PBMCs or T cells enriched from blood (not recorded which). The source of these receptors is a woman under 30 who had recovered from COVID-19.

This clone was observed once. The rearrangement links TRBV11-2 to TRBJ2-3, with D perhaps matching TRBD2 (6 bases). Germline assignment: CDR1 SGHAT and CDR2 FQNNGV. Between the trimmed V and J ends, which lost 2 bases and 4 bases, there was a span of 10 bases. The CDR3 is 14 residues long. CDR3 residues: CASSLNGGSDTQYF. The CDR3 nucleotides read TGTGCCAGCAGCTTAAACGGAGGGTCAGATACGCAGTATTTT.

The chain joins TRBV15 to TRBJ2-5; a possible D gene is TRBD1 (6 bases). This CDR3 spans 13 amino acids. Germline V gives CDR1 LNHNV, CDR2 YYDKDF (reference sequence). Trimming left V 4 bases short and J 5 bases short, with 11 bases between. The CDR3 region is CATSKTRGETQYF. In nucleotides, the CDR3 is TGTGCCACCAGCAAAACTAGGGGGGAGACCCAGTACTTC.

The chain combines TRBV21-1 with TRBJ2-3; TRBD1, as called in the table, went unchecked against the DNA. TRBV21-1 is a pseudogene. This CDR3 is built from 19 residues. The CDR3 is CASSKRGLLGSRARDTQYF. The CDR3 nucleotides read TGTGCCAGCAGCAAACGCGGCCTATTGGGTTCCAGGGCCCGAGATACGCAGTATTTT.

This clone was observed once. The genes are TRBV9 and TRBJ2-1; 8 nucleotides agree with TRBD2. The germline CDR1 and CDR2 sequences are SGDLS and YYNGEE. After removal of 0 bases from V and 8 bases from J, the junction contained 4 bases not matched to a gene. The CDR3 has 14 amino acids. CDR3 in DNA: TGTGCCAGCAGCGTAGGGACTAGCAGCGATGAGCAGTTCTTC. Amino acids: CASSVGTSSDEQFF.

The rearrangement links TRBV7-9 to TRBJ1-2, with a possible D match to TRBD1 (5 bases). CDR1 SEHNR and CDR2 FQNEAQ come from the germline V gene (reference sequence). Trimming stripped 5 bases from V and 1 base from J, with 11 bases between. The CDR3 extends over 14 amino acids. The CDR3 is CASSPGHDNYGYTF. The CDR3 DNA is TGTGCCAGCAGCCCAGGACATGATAACTATGGCTACACCTTC. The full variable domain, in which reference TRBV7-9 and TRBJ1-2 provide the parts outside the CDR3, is DTGVSQNPRHKITKRGQNVTFRCDPISEHNRLYWYRQTLGQGPEFLTYFQNEAQLEKSRLLSDRFSAERPKGSFSTLEIQRTEQGDSAMYLCASSPGHDNYGYTFGSGTRLTVV.

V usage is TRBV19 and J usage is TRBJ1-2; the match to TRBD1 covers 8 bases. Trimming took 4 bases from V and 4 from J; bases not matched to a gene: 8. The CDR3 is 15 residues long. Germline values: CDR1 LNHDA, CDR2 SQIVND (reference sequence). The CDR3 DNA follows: TGTGCCAGTAGTAAGCCAGGGGGCCCATTCTATGGCTACACCTTC. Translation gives CASSKPGGPFYGYTF.

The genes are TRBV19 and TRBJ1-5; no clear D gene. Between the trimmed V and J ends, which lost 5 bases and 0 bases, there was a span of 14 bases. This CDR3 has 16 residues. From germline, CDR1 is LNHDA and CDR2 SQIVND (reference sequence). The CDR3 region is CASSPPVGYSNQPQHF. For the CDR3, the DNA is TGTGCCAGTAGTCCGCCTGTGGGCTATAGCAATCAGCCCCAGCATTTT.

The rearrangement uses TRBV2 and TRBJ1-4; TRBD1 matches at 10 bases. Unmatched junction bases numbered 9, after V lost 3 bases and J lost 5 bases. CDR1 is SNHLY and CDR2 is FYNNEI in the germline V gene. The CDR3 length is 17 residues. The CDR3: CASSEGLPGQGNEKLFF. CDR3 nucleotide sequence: TGTGCCAGCAGTGAGGGCCTACCGGGACAGGGGAATGAAAAACTGTTTTTT.

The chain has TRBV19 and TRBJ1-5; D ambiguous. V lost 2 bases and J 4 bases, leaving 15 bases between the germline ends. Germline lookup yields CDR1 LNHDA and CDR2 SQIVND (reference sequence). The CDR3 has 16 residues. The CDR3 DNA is TGTGCCAGTAGTATACTAGCCTACAATTCTAATCAGCCCCAGCATTTT. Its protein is CASSILAYNSNQPQHF.

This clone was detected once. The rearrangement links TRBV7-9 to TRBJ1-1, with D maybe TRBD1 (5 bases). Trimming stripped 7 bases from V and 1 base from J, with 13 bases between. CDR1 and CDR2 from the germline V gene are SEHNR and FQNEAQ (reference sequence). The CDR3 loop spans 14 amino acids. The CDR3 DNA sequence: TGTGCCAGCACTCTGGACACGACGAACACTGAAGCTTTCTTT. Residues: CASTLDTTNTEAFF.

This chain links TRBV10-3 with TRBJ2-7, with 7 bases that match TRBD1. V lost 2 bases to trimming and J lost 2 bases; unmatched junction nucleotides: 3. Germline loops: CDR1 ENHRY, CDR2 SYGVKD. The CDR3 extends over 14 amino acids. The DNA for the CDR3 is TGTGCCATCAGTGAGCTTCAGGGGGCCTACGAGCAGTACTTC. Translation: CAISELQGAYEQYF.

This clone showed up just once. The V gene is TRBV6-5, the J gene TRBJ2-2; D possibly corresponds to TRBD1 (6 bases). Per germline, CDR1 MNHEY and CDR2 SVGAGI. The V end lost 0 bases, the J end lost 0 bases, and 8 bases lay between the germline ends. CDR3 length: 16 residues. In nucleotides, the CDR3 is TGTGCCAGCAGTTACTCGGGGACAACGAACACCGGGGAGCTGTTTTTT. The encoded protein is CASSYSGTTNTGELFF.

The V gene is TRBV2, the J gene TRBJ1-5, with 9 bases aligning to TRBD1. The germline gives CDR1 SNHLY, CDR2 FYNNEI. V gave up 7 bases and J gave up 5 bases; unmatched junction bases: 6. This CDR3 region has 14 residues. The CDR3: CASTAGQGYQPQHF. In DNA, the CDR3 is TGTGCCAGCACAGCGGGACAGGGCTATCAGCCCCAGCATTTT.

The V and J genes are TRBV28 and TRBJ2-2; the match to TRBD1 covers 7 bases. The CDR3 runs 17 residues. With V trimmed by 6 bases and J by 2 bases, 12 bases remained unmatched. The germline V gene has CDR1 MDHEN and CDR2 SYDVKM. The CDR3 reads CASRIAGGTVNTGELFF. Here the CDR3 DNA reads TGTGCCAGCAGAATTGCAGGGGGAACTGTAAACACCGGGGAGCTGTTTTTT. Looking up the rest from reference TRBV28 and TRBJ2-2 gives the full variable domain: DVKVTQSSRYLVKRTGEKVFLECVQDMDHENMFWYRQDPGLGLRLIYFSYDVKMKEKGDIPEGYSVSREKKERFSLILESASTNQTSMYLCASRIAGGTVNTGELFFGEGSRLTVL.

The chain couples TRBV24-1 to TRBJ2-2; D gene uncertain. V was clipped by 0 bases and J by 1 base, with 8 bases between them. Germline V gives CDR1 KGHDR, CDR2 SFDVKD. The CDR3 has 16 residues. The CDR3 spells CATSDLRPGNTGELFF. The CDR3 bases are TGTGCCACCAGTGATTTGAGACCGGGGAACACCGGGGAGCTGTTTTTT.

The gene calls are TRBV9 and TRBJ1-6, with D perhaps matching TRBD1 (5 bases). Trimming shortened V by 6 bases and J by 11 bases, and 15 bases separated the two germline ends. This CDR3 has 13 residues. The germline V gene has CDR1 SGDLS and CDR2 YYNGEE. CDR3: CASNLGGGPPLHF. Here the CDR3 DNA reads TGTGCCAGCAACCTCGGGGGGGGACCACCCCTCCACTTT.